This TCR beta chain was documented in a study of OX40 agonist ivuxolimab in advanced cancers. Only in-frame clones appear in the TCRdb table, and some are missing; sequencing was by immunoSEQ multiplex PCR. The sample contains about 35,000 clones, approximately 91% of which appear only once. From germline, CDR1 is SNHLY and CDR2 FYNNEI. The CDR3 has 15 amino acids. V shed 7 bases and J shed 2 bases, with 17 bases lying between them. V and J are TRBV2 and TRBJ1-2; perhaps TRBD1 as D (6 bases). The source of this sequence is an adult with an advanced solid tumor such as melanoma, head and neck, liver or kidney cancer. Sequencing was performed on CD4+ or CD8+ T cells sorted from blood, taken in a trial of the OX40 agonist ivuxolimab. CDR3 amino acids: CASNLRGTPNYGYTF. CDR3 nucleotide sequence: TGTGCCAGCAACCTCCGGGGGACACCAAACTATGGCTACACCTTC.